The clone carrying this T cell receptor (beta chain) has only a few counts. Its antigen is as yet unknown. The data are from a study of blood T cells in healthy people across ages. Notes on the study in general: Estimates drawn from one million T cells were deemed to understate diversity. The long-lived group displayed more naive CD4+ cells, plus higher diversity, than the aged donors did. The recorded TCR beta diversity per million T cells decreased in a roughly linear manner with age.

V lost 3 bases to trimming and J lost 10 bases, with 13 bases between them. The length of the CDR3 is 13 residues. A second PCR, run for about 6 to 11 cycles, used a sample-barcoded 5' primer plus a J-beta primer mix. Each cDNA was tagged by a template-switch adaptor containing 12 random nucleotides. TCRdb fed the 5' RACE reads into MiXCR, producing one record per CDR3 protein. The profile covers more than 500,000 distinct CDR3 sequences, with 27% appearing a single time and roughly 20% taken by the ten largest. The TCR was taken from a woman in her seventies in good health. The V call is TRBV12-3 or TRBV12-4, the J call TRBJ1-5; D is unclear. The sequenced sample consisted of blood. This CDR3 is CASSLHGLTPQHF. In nucleotides, the CDR3 is TGTGCCAGCAGTTTGCACGGCCTCACCCCCCAGCATTTT.